What follows are 30 T cell receptor beta chains derived from one specimen sequenced in a study of blood T cell repertoires in COVID-19. The data were produced by immunoSEQ multiplex PCR, yet TCRdb's version contains in-frame clones alone and is incomplete. Here the sample spans some 220,000 clones, 85% being singletons. Specimen: peripheral blood. All receptors come from a man in his forties or fifties with COVID-19, enrolled during active disease.

This chain connects TRBV7-9 to TRBJ2-2, with D hard to call. The CDR3 consists of 14 residues. V was pared by 1 base and J by 1 base, with 4 bases between. Per the germline V gene, CDR1 is SEHNR and CDR2 is FQNEAQ (reference sequence). CDR3 DNA: TGTGCCAGCAGCTTAGACTGGAACACCGGGGAGCTGTTTTTT. Residues: CASSLDWNTGELFF.

J is TRBJ2-5 and V is TRBV5-6; 7 nucleotides match TRBD2. The junction had 3 bases not matched to a gene; V was cut back by 2 bases and J by 5 bases. Germline assignment: CDR1 SGHDT and CDR2 YYEEEE. The CDR3 is made up of 13 amino acids. The CDR3 protein is CASSFTSAETQYF. CDR3 coding DNA: TGTGCCAGCAGCTTCACTAGCGCGGAGACCCAGTACTTC.

V and J are TRBV19 and TRBJ2-2; D possibly corresponds to TRBD1 (5 bases). Germline lookup yields CDR1 LNHDA and CDR2 SQIVND (reference sequence). The CDR3 consists of 15 residues. V was clipped by 5 bases and J by 2 bases, with 12 bases between them. CDR3 in DNA: TGTGCCAGTAGTCCCTGGACATCTAACACCGGGGAGCTGTTTTTT. Its protein product is CASSPWTSNTGELFF.

The rearrangement joins TRBV30 to TRBJ2-3; TRBD2 matches 9 bases. Unmatched junction bases numbered 7, after V lost 1 base and J lost 2 bases. The CDR3 sequence is 16 residues long. Germline assignment: CDR1 GTSNPN and CDR2 SVGIG (reference sequence). The CDR3 DNA is TGTGCCTGGAGTGGTATAGCGGGGGCCCACACAGATACGCAGTATTTT. This gives the protein CAWSGIAGAHTDTQYF.

CDR3 sequence: CAISEDRGNEQFF. The CDR3 coding sequence is TGTGCCATCAGTGAGGACAGGGGGAATGAGCAGTTCTTC. V gene TRBV10-3 combines with J gene TRBJ2-1, with TRBD1 identical over 9 bases. The V and J ends lost 2 bases and 7 bases, in that order; junction bases with no gene match: 0. The CDR3 is 13 residues long. The V gene's germline CDR1 is ENHRY and CDR2 SYGVKD.

This chain connects TRBV4-1 to TRBJ1-5; D may be TRBD1 (6 bases). From germline, CDR1 is MGHRA and CDR2 YSYEKL. V lost 3 bases and J 0 bases, leaving 18 bases between the germline ends. The CDR3 extends over 18 amino acids. CDR3 sequence (DNA): TGCGCCAGCAGCCAGACCACAGGGAACAGGGTTAGCAATCAGCCCCAGCATTTT. Encoded protein: CASSQTTGNRVSNQPQHF.

V gene TRBV11-1 combines with J gene TRBJ2-3; TRBD1 is a possible D gene (6 bases). The ends were cut back, 5 bases at V and 6 bases at J, with 9 bases in the middle. The CDR3 spans 12 residues. Per the germline V gene, CDR1 is SGHAT and CDR2 is FQDESV (reference sequence). This chain's CDR3 is CASSIDRDTQYF. In DNA, the CDR3 is TGTGCCAGCAGCATTGACAGGGATACGCAGTATTTT. The whole variable domain, filled in from reference TRBV11-1 and TRBJ2-3, reads EAEVAQSPRYKITEKSQAVAFWCDPISGHATLYWYRQILGQGPELLVQFQDESVVDDSQLPKDRFSAERLKGVDSTLKIQPAELGDSAMYLCASSIDRDTQYFGPGTRLTVL.

This clone was detected once. The V gene is TRBV9, the J gene TRBJ2-2; 8 nucleotides align to TRBD2. The J segment lost 5 bases and the V segment lost 2 bases, leaving 5 bases of the junction unmatched. Germline CDR1 and CDR2: SGDLS and YYNGEE. This CDR3 has 15 amino acids. The CDR3 DNA sequence: TGTGCCAGCAGCGTTGGCGGGGGGAGAACCGGGGAGCTGTTTTTT. This translates into CASSVGGGRTGELFF.

The rearrangement joins TRBV28 to TRBJ1-5; D is perhaps TRBD1 (6 bases). Germline V gene data show CDR1 as MDHEN and CDR2 as SYDVKM. The germline V and J ends were trimmed by 2 bases and 7 bases, with 18 bases remaining between them. The CDR3 spans 16 residues. CDR3 nucleotides: TGTGCCAGCAGTTTACCTTCCACAGGGTCCGGGCAGCCCCAGCATTTT. It specifies CASSLPSTGSGQPQHF.

CDR3 region: CASSGQATYEQYF. DNA of the CDR3: TGTGCCAGTTCGGGACAGGCAACCTACGAGCAGTACTTC. The chain has TRBV19 and TRBJ2-7; 8 bases fit TRBD1. Trimming removed 8 bases from V and 2 bases from J; junction bases left unmatched: 5. The germline V gene encodes CDR1 LNHDA and CDR2 SQIVND (reference sequence). This CDR3 region has 13 residues.

This chain links TRBV6-5 with TRBJ1-3, with 8 positions matching TRBD1. The CDR3 is made up of 15 amino acids. The V gene's germline CDR1 is MNHEY and CDR2 SVGAGI. V lost 5 bases and J lost 6; bases outside the gene matches: 9. The CDR3 here is CASSLDRGVENTIYF. CDR3 bases: TGTGCCAGCAGTCTTGACAGGGGTGTCGAAAACACCATATATTTT.

This clone was found a few times. The chain is built from TRBV5-1 and TRBJ1-2, with D unclear. CDR1 SGHRS and CDR2 YFSETQ come from the germline V gene. The CDR3 loop spans 13 amino acids. V dropped 2 bases and J dropped 7 bases, with 12 bases sitting between them. The CDR3 DNA reads as TGCGCCAGCAGCTTAGGTTGGCAGGCTGGCTACACCTTC. Translation gives CASSLGWQAGYTF.

The chain joins TRBV7-2 to TRBJ2-5, with 7 positions matching TRBD1. The CDR3 loop spans 17 amino acids. The germline CDR1 and CDR2 sequences are SGHTA and FQGNSA. With V trimmed by 1 base and J by 5 bases, 13 bases remained unmatched. The CDR3 nucleotides read TGTGCCAGCAGCTTAGAGCCCCCGGGACAGACTCGGGAGACCCAGTACTTC. Protein product: CASSLEPPGQTRETQYF.

The chain uses TRBV18 and TRBJ2-1, with 13 bases lining up with TRBD2. Germline V CDR1 and CDR2: KGHSH, LQKENI. This CDR3 contains 18 residues. V was pared by 3 bases and J by 5 bases, with 10 bases of the junction left unmatched. CDR3 loop: CASSPLPQLAGGNNEQFF. DNA of the CDR3: TGTGCCAGCTCACCTCTCCCCCAACTAGCGGGGGGGAACAATGAGCAGTTCTTC.

J is TRBJ2-5 and V is TRBV2, with unresolved D. This CDR3 is 13 amino acids long. CDR1 is SNHLY and CDR2 is FYNNEI in the germline V gene. Between the trimmed V and J ends, which lost 0 bases and 5 bases, there was a span of 7 bases. The CDR3 DNA follows: TGTGCCAGCAGTGAAGCCCCCTTGGAGACCCAGTACTTC. Amino acids: CASSEAPLETQYF.

The chain carries TRBV20-1 and TRBJ1-1; the D is unclear. The CDR3 consists of 8 residues. CDR1 is DFQATT, CDR2 SNEGSKA, per germline (reference sequence). V lost 2 bases and J 11 bases, leaving 3 bases between the germline ends. The CDR3 sequence is CSARSAFF. As DNA, the CDR3 is TGCAGTGCTAGATCTGCTTTCTTT.

The chain links TRBV19 to TRBJ1-1; 8 bases align to TRBD1. The V and J ends lost 5 bases and 5 bases, in that order; junction bases with no gene match: 7. This CDR3 has 14 residues. CDR1 and CDR2 from the germline V gene are LNHDA and SQIVND (reference sequence). CDR3 amino acids: CASSPRTGRTEAFF. In DNA form, the CDR3 reads TGTGCCAGTAGTCCGAGGACAGGGCGGACTGAAGCTTTCTTT.

This clone was seen a few times. The gene calls are TRBV5-4 and TRBJ2-1; 7 bases align to TRBD1. Trimming at V came to 0 bases and at J to 0 bases, leaving 0 bases not matched to a gene. CDR1 SGHNT and CDR2 YYREEE come from the germline V gene (reference sequence). The CDR3 runs 15 residues. The CDR3 nucleotides are TGTGCCAGCAGCTTGGGACAGGGCTCCTACAATGAGCAGTTCTTC. This sequence encodes CASSLGQGSYNEQFF. Drawing the rest from reference TRBV5-4 and TRBJ2-1, the complete variable domain is ETGVTQSPTHLIKTRGQQVTLRCSSQSGHNTVSWYQQALGQGPQFIFQYYREEENGRGNFPPRFSGLQFPNYSSELNVNALELDDSALYLCASSLGQGSYNEQFFGPGTRLTVL.

The rearrangement links TRBV28 to TRBJ2-3; 9 nucleotides match TRBD2. Looked up from germline, CDR1 is MDHEN and CDR2 is SYDVKM. The CDR3 loop spans 15 amino acids. V lost 3 bases, J lost 7 bases, and 8 bases stayed unmatched. CDR3 sequence reads: CASSFAGGTRNTQYF. The CDR3 coding sequence is TGTGCCAGCAGTTTCGCGGGGGGGACAAGGAATACGCAGTATTTT. Variable domain in full (rest from reference TRBV28 and TRBJ2-3): DVKVTQSSRYLVKRTGEKVFLECVQDMDHENMFWYRQDPGLGLRLIYFSYDVKMKEKGDIPEGYSVSREKKERFSLILESASTNQTSMYLCASSFAGGTRNTQYFGPGTRLTVL.

V is TRBV25-1 and J is TRBJ1-2, with TRBD1 as a possible D gene (5 bases). Germline assignment: CDR1 MGHDK and CDR2 SYGVNS. This CDR3 comprises 15 residues. Trimming removed 5 bases from V and 5 bases from J, with 18 bases in between. CDR3 DNA: TGTGCCAGCAGTCCCCCTGGGGCAGAAGAGTATGGCTACACCTTC. Its protein product is CASSPPGAEEYGYTF.

This clone came up once. This chain links TRBV10-3 with TRBJ1-2; tentative D call: TRBD1 (6 bases). Germline CDR1 reads ENHRY; CDR2 reads SYGVKD. This CDR3 comprises 13 residues. V was shortened by 7 bases and J by 6 bases, with 15 bases between the two germline ends. CDR3 DNA: TGTGCCATCACCGTGGGACAAGGGGATGGCTACACCTTC. It is translated as CAITVGQGDGYTF.

The CDR3 is CASSLSGGNNQPQHF. The CDR3 DNA reads TGTGCCAGCAGCTTGTCAGGGGGCAATAATCAGCCCCAGCATTTT. The V gene is TRBV5-5, the J gene TRBJ1-5; TRBD1 aligns across 8 bases. After removal of 1 base from V and 4 bases from J, the junction contained 4 bases not matched to a gene. The germline V gene encodes CDR1 SGHKS and CDR2 YYEKEE (reference sequence). This CDR3 contains 15 residues.

The chain uses TRBV27 and TRBJ2-7, with a tentative D call TRBD1 (6 bases). The V and J ends lost 6 bases and 1 base respectively, with 10 bases between them. Germline V lookup: CDR1 MNHEY, CDR2 SMNVEV (reference sequence). The CDR3 is made up of 13 amino acids. The CDR3 DNA reads TGTGCCAGCAGCCCCAGGGGTTCCTACGAGCAGTACTTC. Its translation is CASSPRGSYEQYF.

The J gene is TRBJ2-1, the V gene TRBV21-1; TRBD2 is the table's D call, not checked against the DNA. TRBV21-1 constitutes a pseudogene. This CDR3 spans 18 amino acids. CDR3 coding DNA: TGTGCCAGCAGCAAAGGAAGTGGCGGGGGCCCTCCCTACAATGAGCAGTTCTTC. Translation gives CASSKGSGGGPPYNEQFF.

This rearrangement joins TRBV30 to TRBJ1-2, with D perhaps matching TRBD1 (6 bases). Trimming took off 1 base at V and 4 bases at J, with 16 bases between the two ends. This CDR3 region has 15 residues. In germline, CDR1 is GTSNPN, CDR2 SVGIG (reference sequence). CDR3 amino acids: CAWSEPHGGGYGYTF. The CDR3 region has the DNA TGTGCCTGGAGTGAACCACATGGGGGCGGCTATGGCTACACCTTC.

The V and J genes are TRBV5-8 and TRBJ2-7; tentative D call: TRBD1 (6 bases). The CDR3 has 20 amino acids. The germline gives CDR1 SGHTS, CDR2 YDEGEE. Trimming left V 3 bases short and J 1 base short, with 29 bases between. The DNA for the CDR3 is TGTGCCAGCAGCTCCAAGAACAGGGAGATAGGTCGGCTGGGGTCCTACGAGCAGTACTTC. It encodes CASSSKNREIGRLGSYEQYF.

The V gene is TRBV5-1, the J gene TRBJ1-2, with TRBD1 matching 7 bases. The germline V gene encodes CDR1 SGHRS and CDR2 YFSETQ. This CDR3 is 13 amino acids long. With V trimmed by 0 bases and J by 5 bases, 1 base remained unmatched. The CDR3 DNA reads TGCGCCAGCAGCTTGGACAGGGGTTATGGCTACACCTTC. Its translation: CASSLDRGYGYTF.

This chain links TRBV19 with TRBJ1-4; D perhaps matches TRBD1 (6 bases). CDR3 size: 13 residues. Trimming took off 7 bases at V and 5 bases at J, with 11 bases between the two ends. The germline gives CDR1 LNHDA, CDR2 SQIVND (reference sequence). The chain's CDR3 is CASIGQMNEKLFF. CDR3 DNA: TGTGCCAGTATCGGACAGATGAATGAAAAACTGTTTTTT.

A single count supports this clone. This chain uses TRBV5-1 with TRBJ1-1, with 10 nucleotides matching TRBD1. After removal of 5 bases from V and 11 bases from J, the junction contained 9 bases not matched to a gene. Germline CDR1 SGHRS, CDR2 YFSETQ. The CDR3 sequence is 13 residues long. This chain's CDR3 is CASRETGGAGAFF. The DNA of the CDR3 is TGCGCCAGCAGAGAGACAGGGGGCGCTGGGGCTTTCTTT.

The chain has TRBV27 and TRBJ2-3; 8 bases are a match to TRBD2. J was trimmed by 0 bases and V by 6 bases; bases with no gene match: 14. Germline CDR1 is MNHEY and CDR2 is SMNVEV (reference sequence). The CDR3 totals 18 residues. CDR3 coding DNA: TGTGCCAGCAGAAAGGACCCCGGGGGGGGGACTAGCACAGATACGCAGTATTTT. Translation: CASRKDPGGGTSTDTQYF.